This note documents a single T cell receptor beta chain sequence. What antigen it recognizes has not been identified. Nothing much larger sits one base from this clone, and base qualities are not available. The immunoSEQ hsTCRB v3.0 assay was used at survey level resolution for TRB variable region sequencing. The targeted TRB sequencing depth was about 40,000-55,000 T-cell genomes per sample. TRB libraries were pooled and sequenced on an Illumina MiSeq using a v3 150-cycle kit. In the source study's methods: Repertoire analysis was performed in R inside a reproducible Nextflow workflow that covered QC, data transformation and analysis. Custom analyses were implemented in LymphoSeq2, an R package for AIRR-Seq data exploration. A handful of samples that produced fewer than 5000 total TRB sequences were removed, so under 200 HIV repertoires were analyzed. Among the 190 or so HIV repertoires that were kept, around 60 were collected before ART initiation and roughly 130 were collected after ART initiation. Each repertoire was downsampled to 5000 TRB nucleotide sequences, and summary statistics were averaged across 100 downsampling iterations. TRB sequences were retained for analysis only if CDR3 regions of at least seven amino acids were present. Two measures captured diversity: a Shannon entropy-derived clonality score and the Gini coefficient. Repertoire networks linked the top 5000 CDR3 amino acid sequences whenever two sequences differed by an edit distance of one. For TRB CDR3 amino acid sequences, antigen specificity groups and MHC restriction were predicted with GLIPH2. CDR3 amino acid sequences were matched against VDJdb and McPAS-TCR to flag known CMV, EBV, HIV or tissue antigen associations. Pre-ART, post-ART and control groups were compared with Wilcoxon signed-rank tests and Holm-Bonferroni correction. In TCRdb, the immuneACCESS table is reduced to in-frame sequences with V and J assigned. These tables do not hold every clone; where another copy was compared, an unresolved V gene accounts for under half, and the others remain unexplained. The V and J calls and the clone size are those of that table, but D and trimming were determined from the DNA. This sample lists 20,000 to 25,000 clones; about 83% were detected once. The ten top clones hold roughly 4.6% of the sample.

Trimming costs V 7 bases and J 3 bases, and their ends lie 10 bases apart. Via the germline V gene (reference sequence), CDR1 is LNHDA and CDR2 SQIVND. The CDR3, from cysteine to phenylalanine, totals 13 residues. The only DNA kept is the CDR3, 39 bases in frame from the first base. The sample is drawn from a study of long-term antiretroviral therapy in people with HIV (dated 2022 in TCRdb). Concerning the study at large: The earliest samples were collected approximately a decade before the 2015 WHO recommendation for immediate ART, a period when ART was typically delayed until CD4 counts fell. A retrospective serial study tested whether ART initiation and durable HIV suppression were associated with changes in peripheral blood TRB repertoire composition and diversity. A total of roughly 180 cryopreserved PBMC samples were contributed to the cohort by 30 adults with confirmed HIV infection, with samples collected serially over a mean of 6 years (range 1-12). Of the approximately 30 participants with HIV, ten to eleven were female. No cross-contamination during QIAcube processing turned up in test extractions that ran a monoclonal T-cell line alongside approximately 35 polyclonal samples. Study-wide conclusions, independent of this receptor: Compared with controls, HIV repertoires had narrower CDR3 length ranges, and the network structure pointed to an antigen-experienced repertoire that shifted only slightly toward naive after ART. The repertoire was dominated across all time points by expanded TRB clones identified before ART initiation, although this dominance was seen to fluctuate and to decrease in many PLHIV after ART. The samples span the years 2004 to 2017, and the ART regimens used at that time may not be as effective as current regimens. Inferences about post-ART repertoire changes were limited because no data were available on ART adherence, viral resistance or therapy changes. Since PBMC availability was limited, sequencing covered only the TCR beta chain, with no alpha chain pairing. A significant increase in TRB diversity was found to be associated with ART initiation, although TRB diversity was observed to remain significantly below that of transplant donor controls even after long-term ART. Unsorted PBMC were profiled instead of sorted CD4+ and CD8+ T cells because pre-ART samples had limited cell numbers.

To be included, a participant needed at least one PBMC sample from before ART initiation plus at least two post-ART samples. Every participant with HIV received treatment in the United States of America. Cryopreserved samples of about 1-10 million PBMC were thawed and washed before DNA extraction. At the time of the earliest PBMC sample for each participant with HIV, ages ranged from about 23 to 60 years. PBMC samples from each participant spanned 1-4 timepoints before ART initiation and 2-8 timepoints after ART initiation, with a median of 7 samples. Serial HIV viral load, CD4+ T-cell count, ART history and demographic data were obtained for every participant. Genomic DNA was extracted from unsorted PBMC with a Qiagen kit on a QIAcube, with processing performed in batches of 12 samples.

Sequencing used unsorted PBMCs, obtained 3 years after starting antiretroviral therapy. The TCR was taken from a man younger than 35 with HIV. The chain employs TRBV19 and TRBJ1-5; a tentative D call is TRBD1 (5 bases match). The nucleotide sequence reads TGTGCCAGTAAGACGGGGGACAATCAGCCCCAGCATTTT. The translation is CASKTGDNQPQHF.